The 7 T cell receptor beta chains in this list originate from one sample, sequenced in a study of vaccination effects on CD4 cells after COVID-19. The antigens for these receptors are not known. Generated by immunoSEQ multiplex PCR, the TCRdb table keeps only in-frame clones and is missing some. The sample carries under 40,000 clones, 55% to 85% recorded once. Antigen-specific CD4+ T cells expanded by the ViraFEST assay with viral peptide pools were then sequenced. Following culture for about ten days, CD4+ T cells were isolated. The healthy vaccine recipients, who had no prior SARS-CoV-2 infection, showed negative nucleocapsid antibodies. The material sequenced was CD4+ T cells from PBMCs cultured with HCoV-OC43 spike peptides, taken before COVID-19 vaccination. The subset denotes: HCoV-OC43 spike overlapping peptide pool stimulation. The receptors stem from a human donor who received a COVID-19 vaccine.

This chain links TRBV18 with TRBJ1-6; a possible D gene is TRBD1 (5 bases). V was shortened by 1 base and J by 7 bases, with 17 bases between the two germline ends. In germline, CDR1 is KGHSH, CDR2 LQKENI. The CDR3 runs to 17 residues. CDR3 DNA: TGTGCCAGCTCACCACGAGGGGCCACCCTAGCCAATTCACCCCTCCACTTT. Translating it yields CASSPRGATLANSPLHF. The whole variable domain, filled in from reference TRBV18 and TRBJ1-6, reads NAGVMQNPRHLVRRRGQEARLRCSPMKGHSHVYWYRQLPEEGLKFMVYLQKENIIDESGMPKERFSAEFPKEGPSILRIQQVVRGDSAAYFCASSPRGATLANSPLHFGNGTRLTVT.

This chain uses TRBV19 with TRBJ2-3; unclear D gene. Germline CDR1 is LNHDA and CDR2 is SQIVND (reference sequence). CDR3 length equals 12 residues. The V and J ends lost 5 bases and 6 bases respectively, with 9 bases between them. CDR3: CASSRRGDTQYF. The CDR3 bases are TGTGCCAGTAGTCGACGAGGCGATACGCAGTATTTT.

This clone was seen just once. The V and J genes are TRBV10-3 and TRBJ1-2; D is perhaps TRBD1 (5 bases). This CDR3 spans 14 amino acids. The germline V gene encodes CDR1 ENHRY and CDR2 SYGVKD. Trimming cost V 0 bases and J 5 bases, with 10 bases left between them. CDR3: CAISESGGPYGYTF. The CDR3 DNA is TGTGCCATCAGTGAGTCGGGGGGTCCGTATGGCTACACCTTC.

The V and J genes are TRBV5-4 and TRBJ2-7; maybe TRBD1 (5 bases). The CDR3 length is 14 residues. CDR1 is SGHNT, CDR2 YYREEE, per germline (reference sequence). The V and J ends lost 2 bases and 5 bases respectively, with 14 bases between them. This chain's CDR3 is CASSFQGFRDEQYF. DNA for the CDR3: TGTGCCAGCAGCTTCCAGGGATTTCGAGACGAGCAGTACTTC.

V gene TRBV10-3 combines with J gene TRBJ2-1; 8 bases line up with TRBD1. CDR3 length equals 15 residues. The V segment lost 8 bases and the J segment 3 bases; nucleotides outside the gene matches: 9. Germline CDR1 and CDR2: ENHRY and SYGVKD. The CDR3 sequence is CAIGLPGQGYNEQFF. The CDR3 region has the DNA TGTGCCATCGGCCTCCCCGGACAGGGCTACAATGAGCAGTTCTTC.

This chain links TRBV7-9 with TRBJ2-2; no clear D gene. V lost 5 bases to trimming and J lost 3 bases, with 16 bases between them. The CDR3 length is 16 residues. Germline V gene lookup returns CDR1 SEHNR and CDR2 FQNEAQ (reference sequence). This chain's CDR3 is CASSRLKKSDTGELFF. The DNA of the CDR3 is TGTGCCAGCAGCCGATTGAAGAAGTCGGACACCGGGGAGCTGTTTTTT.

This rearrangement joins TRBV25-1 to TRBJ2-3; the D gene is possibly TRBD1 (6 bases). This CDR3 region has 16 residues. Trimming removed 3 bases from V and 6 bases from J, with 19 bases in between. Looked up from germline, CDR1 is MGHDK and CDR2 is SYGVNS. The CDR3 region is CASSDFGVGASDTQYF. CDR3 in DNA: TGTGCCAGCAGTGATTTCGGGGTGGGGGCCTCCGATACGCAGTATTTT.